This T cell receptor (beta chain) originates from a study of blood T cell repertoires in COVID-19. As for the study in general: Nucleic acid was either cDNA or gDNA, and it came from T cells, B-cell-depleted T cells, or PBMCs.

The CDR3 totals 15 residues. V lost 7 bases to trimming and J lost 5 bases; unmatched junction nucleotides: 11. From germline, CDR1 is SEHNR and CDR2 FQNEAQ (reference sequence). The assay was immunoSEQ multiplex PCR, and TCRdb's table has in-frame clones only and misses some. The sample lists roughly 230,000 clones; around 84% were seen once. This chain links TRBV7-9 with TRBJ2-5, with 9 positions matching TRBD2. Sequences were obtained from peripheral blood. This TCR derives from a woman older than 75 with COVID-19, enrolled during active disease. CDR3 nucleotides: TGTGCCAGCACCTCCTGGGGCGGGGGGGCCGAGACCCAGTACTTC. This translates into CASTSWGGGAETQYF.